This T cell receptor beta chain was identified during a study of blood T cell repertoires in COVID-19. Study details: Both acute and convalescent COVID-19 samples were obtained from the United States, Italy and Spain. In each case, the material was cDNA or gDNA derived from T cells, B-cell-depleted T cells, or PBMCs.

The CDR3 loop spans 12 amino acids. CDR1 and CDR2 (germline): LNHDA, SQIVND (reference sequence). Trimming removed 3 bases from V and 5 bases from J, with 7 bases in between. Per the original data handling: From reference gene primer amplification, estimates of nucleated cell counts were derived. Profiled with immunoSEQ multiplex PCR; TCRdb holds only in-frame clones, not every one. The V and J calls and clone size were taken over from that table, and D and trimming were inferred from the DNA. The data show under 350,000 clones, with around nine tenths seen just once and over 1% held by the top ten. For this clone: Other nucleotide sequences from this sample produce the same CDR3.

This TCR came from a man in his 70s with acute or convalescent COVID-19. Sequencing was performed on peripheral blood. This chain links TRBV19 with TRBJ1-2; no clear D gene. CDR3 coding DNA: TGTGCCAGTAGTATTCCAGGATATGGCTACACCTTC. Amino acid sequence: CASSIPGYGYTF.